This is a list of T cell receptor beta chains from one sample in a study of blood T cell repertoires in COVID-19. Clones were read by immunoSEQ multiplex PCR, and TCRdb kept only the in-frame ones, dropping some. This table has about 280,000 clones, roughly 88% appearing once. The sample was peripheral blood. All receptors derive from a man aged 18 to 29 with active or convalescent COVID-19. Both conserved end residues are part of each CDR3. The D gene is left open where the match is weak. The size of a clone is reported for some rows only, either as once, few or many, or as a class for expanded clones.

. . TRBJ2-1 TRBV29-1 CTYWGGSSSYNEQFF TGCACCTATTGGGGGGGCAGTAGCTCCTACAATGAGCAGTTCTTC
. . TRBJ1-1 TRBV19 CASSPPNITEAFF TGTGCCAGTAGCCCCCCGAACATTACTGAAGCTTTCTTT
TRBD1 . TRBJ2-1 TRBV27 CAGGTGVNEQFF TGTGCCGGCGGGACAGGGGTCAATGAGCAGTTCTTC
TRBD2 . TRBJ2-1 TRBV10-1 CASRELAGGQGPYNEQFF TGCGCCAGCAGAGAACTAGCGGGGGGGCAGGGGCCCTACAATGAGCAGTTCTTC
. . TRBJ2-7 TRBV4-1 CASSPTDRTYEQYF TGCGCCAGCAGCCCGACCGACAGAACATACGAGCAGTACTTC
. . TRBJ1-5 TRBV20-1 CSASEGVNQPQHF TGCAGTGCTAGTGAGGGAGTCAATCAGCCCCAGCATTTT
TRBD1 few TRBJ2-5 TRBV4-1 CASSQLVGTGETQYF TGCGCCAGCAGCCAACTGGTAGGGACAGGCGAGACCCAGTACTTC
TRBD1 . TRBJ1-5 TRBV2 CASSGTGGNQPQHF TGTGCCAGCAGCGGGACAGGGGGCAATCAGCCCCAGCATTTT
. . TRBJ1-2 TRBV4-3 CASSPSSSNYGYTF TGCGCCAGCAGCCCATCCTCTAGCAACTATGGCTACACCTTC
TRBD1 once TRBJ1-4 TRBV19 CASSITGGNDKLFF TGTGCCAGTAGTATCACAGGGGGGAATGATAAACTGTTTTTT
. once TRBJ1-1 TRBV7-9 CASSLEGGLTEAFF TGTGCCAGCAGCTTAGAGGGGGGGCTCACTGAAGCTTTCTTT
. . TRBJ1-4 TRBV3-1/TRBV3-2 CASSQLRTAGEKLFF TGTGCCAGCAGCCAACTTCGGACAGCCGGGGAAAAACTGTTTTTT
TRBD2 . TRBJ2-7 TRBV3-1/TRBV3-2 CASSYGSRTSSEQYF TGTGCCAGCAGCTATGGATCTAGGACTAGTAGCGAGCAGTACTTC
TRBD2 . TRBJ2-3 TRBV7-8 CASSLYGLAGREDTQYF TGTGCCAGCAGCCTATACGGACTAGCGGGGCGGGAAGATACGCAGTATTTT
TRBD1 . TRBJ2-1 TRBV27 CASSYRDRAGNEQFF TGTGCCAGCAGTTACCGGGACAGGGCAGGGAATGAGCAGTTCTTC
. . TRBJ2-2 TRBV12-3/TRBV12-4 CASSFPGELFF TGTGCCAGCAGCTTTCCCGGGGAGCTGTTTTTT
. . TRBJ2-1 TRBV10-3 CAISESAGTRGSEQFF TGTGCCATCAGTGAGTCTGCCGGGACACGGGGCAGTGAGCAGTTCTTC
. . TRBJ1-2 TRBV9 CASSGGVRGDYTF TGTGCCAGCAGCGGCGGCGTAAGGGGTGACTACACCTTC
. few TRBJ1-2 TRBV12-5 CASAPSGGDYGYTF TGTGCTAGTGCCCCCTCGGGGGGCGACTATGGCTACACCTTC
. once TRBJ1-4 TRBV5-1 CASSSEGSRVEKLFF TGCGCCAGCAGCTCTGAAGGGTCGAGGGTCGAAAAACTGTTTTTT
. . TRBJ1-1 TRBV24-1 CATSDFRNTEAFF TGTGCCACCAGTGATTTCAGAAACACTGAAGCTTTCTTT
. . TRBJ1-2 TRBV5-1 CASSRGDTQDGYTF TGCGCCAGCAGCCGAGGGGACACACAAGATGGCTACACCTTC
. . TRBJ2-1 TRBV11-2 CASSLFHGTYNEQFF TGTGCCAGCAGCCTTTTTCACGGGACCTACAATGAGCAGTTCTTC
. . TRBJ2-5 TRBV19 CASSPTGNQETQYF TGTGCCAGTAGCCCCACCGGGAACCAAGAGACCCAGTACTTC
. . TRBJ2-3 TRBV6-5 CASSLPTGADTQYF TGTGCCAGCAGCCTCCCAACAGGTGCAGATACGCAGTATTTT
TRBD1 . TRBJ1-2 TRBV6-6 CASSPRTGRFNYLVKSRGYTF TGTGCCAGCAGTCCGAGGACAGGGAGATTTAACTATTTGGTCAAATCGCGTGGCTACACCTTC
TRBD1 . TRBJ1-3 TRBV5-6 CASSSDRDHTIYF TGTGCCAGCAGCTCGGACAGGGACCACACCATATATTTT
. . TRBJ2-7 TRBV6-5 CASSYSGPTYEQYF TGTGCCAGCAGTTACTCGGGGCCTACCTACGAGCAGTACTTC
. . TRBJ1-1 TRBV7-2 CASSDSANTEAFF TGTGCCAGCAGCGACTCAGCGAACACTGAAGCTTTCTTT
. . TRBJ2-2 TRBV5-1 CASSLAGNTGELFF TGCGCCAGCAGCTTGGCAGGGAACACCGGGGAGCTGTTTTTT
. . TRBJ1-2 TRBV9 CASSVSGIPDNYGYTF TGTGCCAGCAGCGTGTCAGGGATACCTGATAACTATGGCTACACCTTC
TRBD1 . TRBJ2-1 TRBV5-1 CASSLAVQGPPYNEQFF TGCGCCAGCAGCTTGGCCGTACAGGGGCCCCCCTACAATGAGCAGTTCTTC
. . TRBJ1-1 TRBV7-9 CASSPTTGNTEAFF TGTGCCAGCAGCCCGACTACTGGGAACACTGAAGCTTTCTTT
. . TRBJ1-3 TRBV2 CASFRGNTIYF TGTGCCAGTTTTCGTGGAAACACCATATATTTT
. . TRBJ1-1 TRBV10-1 CASRPGMNTEAFF TGCGCCAGCAGACCAGGAATGAACACTGAAGCTTTCTTT
. . TRBJ2-7 TRBV5-4 CASTSKDSSYEQYF TGTGCCAGCACCTCCAAGGACAGCTCCTACGAGCAGTACTTC
. . TRBJ1-2 TRBV7-9 CASSSGTPFGRGYTF TGTGCCAGCAGCTCCGGGACTCCCTTTGGTAGGGGCTACACCTTC